A selection of T cell receptor beta chains follows, all from one sample in a study of blood T cell repertoires in COVID-19. Only in-frame clones appear in the TCRdb table, and some are missing; sequencing was by immunoSEQ multiplex PCR. The sample holds roughly 300,000 clones, 86% seen once. The sequencing sample was made of PBMCs or T cells enriched from blood (not recorded which). Receptor source: a woman aged 18-30 years who had recovered from COVID-19. Both conserved end residues are part of each CDR3. Fields, in order: V gene, clone size, D gene, J gene, CDR3 protein, CDR3 DNA. The D gene is left open where the match is weak. A row's size may be missing; if present it is once, few, many or a size class.

TRBV14	NA	TRBD1	TRBJ1-1	CASSLRQGVNSEAFF	TGTGCCAGCAGCCTCCGACAGGGGGTAAACTCTGAAGCTTTCTTT
TRBV7-3	NA	NA	TRBJ2-7	CASSLGEGRHYEQYF	TGTGCCAGCAGCTTGGGAGAGGGTCGCCACTACGAGCAGTACTTC
TRBV9	NA	TRBD1	TRBJ1-2	CASSVETGYGYTF	TGTGCCAGCAGCGTAGAGACAGGGTATGGCTACACCTTC
TRBV3-1/TRBV3-2	NA	NA	TRBJ2-1	CASSHHNNEQFF	TGTGCCAGCAGCCATCACAACAATGAGCAGTTCTTC
TRBV5-1	NA	NA	TRBJ1-1	CASSLSTPLNTEAFF	TGCGCCAGCAGCTTGTCAACACCCTTGAACACTGAAGCTTTCTTT
TRBV21-1	NA	NA	TRBJ1-2	CASSKKRTEINYGYTF	TGTGCCAGCAGCAAAAAGAGGACAGAGATTAACTATGGCTACACCTTC
TRBV27	NA	TRBD2	TRBJ2-2	CASSPLAGARKVHTGELFF	TGTGCCAGCAGTCCCCTAGCGGGGGCCCGAAAAGTACACACCGGGGAGCTGTTTTTT
TRBV3-1/TRBV3-2	once	NA	TRBJ2-1	CASSQSNTGSREQFF	TGTGCCAGCAGCCAGTCTAACACAGGGTCTCGGGAGCAGTTCTTC
TRBV2	NA	TRBD1	TRBJ1-2	CAGQEARGPPYGYTF	TGTGCCGGACAGGAGGCCAGGGGCCCTCCGTATGGCTACACCTTC
TRBV7-2	NA	NA	TRBJ1-1	CASSILRRSTEAFF	TGTGCCAGCAGCATACTACGACGGAGCACTGAAGCTTTCTTT
TRBV5-1	once	NA	TRBJ1-2	CASRGGLDTGYGYTF	TGCGCCAGCCGGGGGGGACTAGACACTGGCTATGGCTACACCTTC
TRBV23-1	NA	NA	TRBJ1-5	CASSQTAWGNQPQHF	TGCGCCAGCAGTCAAACAGCCTGGGGCAATCAGCCCCAGCATTTT
TRBV13	NA	NA	TRBJ2-3	CASSLGVQRRGDTQYF	TGTGCCAGCAGCTTAGGGGTCCAGCGACGAGGGGATACGCAGTATTTT
TRBV12-3/TRBV12-4	NA	TRBD1	TRBJ2-2	CATGQGAGELFF	TGTGCCACCGGACAGGGGGCCGGGGAGCTGTTTTTT
TRBV7-8	NA	NA	TRBJ2-5	CASSLARDRKETQYF	TGTGCCAGCAGCTTAGCGCGGGACAGAAAAGAGACCCAGTACTTC
TRBV5-4	NA	TRBD1	TRBJ2-7	CASSWGTGTGMDEQYF	TGTGCCAGCAGCTGGGGGACAGGGACAGGGATGGACGAGCAGTACTTC
TRBV19	NA	TRBD1	TRBJ1-2	CASSIEDRAYGYTF	TGTGCCAGTAGTATCGAGGACAGGGCCTATGGCTACACCTTC
TRBV7-9	NA	NA	TRBJ2-2	CASSLAPIPNTGELFF	TGTGCCAGCAGCTTAGCCCCAATTCCGAACACCGGGGAGCTGTTTTTT
TRBV5-1	NA	NA	TRBJ1-6	CASRGGYNYNSPLHF	TGCGCCAGCAGAGGCGGTTACAACTATAATTCACCCCTCCACTTT
TRBV10-3	NA	TRBD1	TRBJ1-5	CAISRQGGKYSNQPQHF	TGTGCCATCAGTAGACAGGGAGGAAAATATAGCAATCAGCCCCAGCATTTT